A single sample gave rise to the 27 T cell receptor beta chains below, sequenced in a study of CD8+ T cells in alopecia areata. Regarding treatment: oral pan-JAK inhibitor, 5-10 mg twice daily. cDNA reverse transcribed from extracted RNA served as the sequencing template. Sequencing used immunoSEQ multiplex PCR; TCRdb keeps in-frame clones, though not all of them. The table has tens of thousands of clones, around 71% seen once. This material consisted of CD8+ T cells sorted from blood, taken around week 44, from a patient treated with tofacitinib. The origin of the receptors is a human donor with alopecia areata.

This clone was recorded once. The chain links TRBV2 to TRBJ2-7, with D possibly called TRBD1 or TRBD2 (5 bases each). CDR3 length: 13 residues. Between the trimmed V and J ends, which lost 10 bases and 0 bases, there was a span of 13 bases. Germline V gives CDR1 SNHLY, CDR2 FYNNEI. CDR3 nucleotide sequence: TGTGCCACCTCGGGACGTTTCTCCTACGAGCAGTACTTC. The encoded protein is CATSGRFSYEQYF.

The chain carries TRBV15 and TRBJ2-7, with 8 nucleotides matching TRBD2. CDR1 and CDR2 (germline): LNHNV, YYDKDF (reference sequence). The ends lost 0 bases at V and 5 bases at J; junction bases unmatched: 6. The CDR3 extends over 15 amino acids. In nucleotides, the CDR3 is TGTGCCACCAGCAGAGATCGGGAGGGCCCTGACGAGCAGTACTTC. Translation gives CATSRDREGPDEQYF.

The rearrangement links TRBV7-6 to TRBJ1-6, with D perhaps matching TRBD1 (6 bases). Trimming cost V 1 base and J 8 bases, with 12 bases left between them. The germline V gene encodes CDR1 SGHVS and CDR2 FNYEAQ. This CDR3 is built from 15 residues. CDR3 residues: CASSLEDSRDSPLHF. The CDR3 DNA is TGTGCCAGCAGCTTAGAGGACAGCCGGGATTCACCCCTCCACTTT. Filled out from reference TRBV7-6 and TRBJ1-6, the complete variable domain reads GAGVSQSPRYKVTKRGQDVALRCDPISGHVSLYWYRQALGQGPEFLTYFNYEAQQDKSGLPNDRFSAERPEGSISTLTIQRTEQRDSAMYRCASSLEDSRDSPLHFGNGTRLTVT.

In its sample, this clone was seen once. A junction end diverges from the germline sequence, so it may reflect a read error. The CDR3 protein is CASSDRRIF. The CDR3 DNA is TGTGCCAGCAGTGACCGGAGAATATTC. V is TRBV6-1 and J is TRBJ2-7; D gene uncertain. Germline lookup yields CDR1 MNHNS and CDR2 SASEGT. There are 9 residues in the CDR3.

This clone was detected only once. V is TRBV29-1 and J is TRBJ1-4, with 8 bases fitting TRBD1. This CDR3 has 15 amino acids. Germline V CDR1 and CDR2: SQVTM, ANQGSEA. Trimming cost V 7 bases and J 2 bases; bases outside gene matches: 9. CDR3 sequence reads: CSALLQGATNEKLFF. Here the CDR3 DNA reads TGCAGCGCCCTACTTCAGGGGGCGACTAATGAAAAACTGTTTTTT.

This clone occurred once. At one end, the junction sequence differs from germline, possibly due to a read error. The chain employs TRBV7-7 and TRBJ1-3; D may be TRBD1 (5 bases). The length of the CDR3 is 15 residues. CDR1 is SSHAT and CDR2 is FNYEAQ in the germline V gene (reference sequence). CDR3 DNA: TGTGCCAGCAGCCCCGACAGCAACTCTGGGAACACCATATATTTT. Translation: CASSPDSNSGNTIYF.

By share, this clone counts as medium-sized. This chain uses TRBV6-1 with TRBJ2-1, with 9 nucleotides matching TRBD1. The CDR3 length is 13 residues. Germline V gene data show CDR1 as MNHNS and CDR2 as SASEGT. The V segment lost 10 bases and the J segment 6 bases; nucleotides outside the gene matches: 7. The CDR3 here is CATTGTGFNEQFF. The CDR3, as DNA: TGTGCCACTACCGGGACAGGGTTCAATGAGCAGTTCTTC.

V is TRBV4-3 and J is TRBJ2-1; D might be TRBD2 (6 bases). Looked up from germline, CDR1 is LGHNA and CDR2 is YSLEER. Trimming pared 0 bases from V and 2 bases from J, leaving 11 bases between. The CDR3 has 16 residues. The CDR3 reads CASSQDRRGAYNEQFF. The CDR3 region has the DNA TGCGCCAGCAGCCAAGATCGGCGGGGCGCCTACAATGAGCAGTTCTTC.

This clone was counted once. The chain combines TRBV15 with TRBJ2-7; D not certain. This CDR3 comprises 12 residues. Germline-derived CDR1 and CDR2 are LNHNV and YYDKDF (reference sequence). The V end lost 0 bases, the J end lost 6 bases, and 6 bases lay between the germline ends. CDR3 residues: CATSRDRSEQYF. As DNA, the CDR3 is TGTGCCACCAGCAGAGATAGGAGCGAGCAGTACTTC.

CDR3 DNA: TGTGCCAGCTCAGAAGACATAGGGAGTGTTTACGAGCAGTACTTC. As protein: CASSEDIGSVYEQYF. The chain carries TRBV18 and TRBJ2-7; TRBD2 might be the D (5 bases). Germline lookup yields CDR1 KGHSH and CDR2 LQKENI. CDR3 length: 15 amino acids. Trimming removed 5 bases at V and 4 bases at J, with 18 bases between.

The V call is TRBV7-8, the J call TRBJ1-2; 7 bases fit TRBD1. This CDR3 comprises 17 residues. Looked up from germline, CDR1 is SGHVS and CDR2 is FQNEAQ. Trimming took 4 bases from V and 4 from J; bases not matched to a gene: 15. Here the CDR3 reads CASSSRSRTGGIYGYTF. The CDR3 DNA reads TGTGCCAGCAGCTCTAGGAGCCGGACAGGAGGAATCTATGGCTACACCTTC.

This clone was seen a handful of times. V gene TRBV27 combines with J gene TRBJ1-6, with D tentatively TRBD1 (5 bases). Germline V CDR1 and CDR2: MNHEY, SMNVEV (reference sequence). The CDR3 is made up of 15 amino acids. Trimming shortened V by 2 bases and J by 9 bases, and 14 bases separated the two germline ends. CDR3 sequence: CASSLGPGYPSPLHF. In DNA form, the CDR3 reads TGTGCCAGCAGTTTAGGTCCAGGGTATCCTTCACCCCTCCACTTT.

The V gene is TRBV13, the J gene TRBJ2-7, with D hard to call. Trimming left V 0 bases short and J 3 bases short, with 9 bases between. The CDR3 extends over 14 amino acids. In germline, CDR1 is PRHDT, CDR2 FYEKMQ (reference sequence). DNA of the CDR3: TGTGCCAGCAGCTTAGGACCTTCCAACTACGAGCAGTACTTC. Residues: CASSLGPSNYEQYF.

V and J are TRBV27 and TRBJ2-1; a weak D match, TRBD2 (5 bases). Germline lookup yields CDR1 MNHEY and CDR2 SMNVEV (reference sequence). CDR3 length: 13 residues. Trimming pared 2 bases from V and 5 bases from J, leaving 7 bases between. The CDR3 loop reads CASSLGLNNEQFF. DNA of the CDR3: TGTGCCAGCAGTTTAGGACTCAACAATGAGCAGTTCTTC.

This clone was recorded once. The chain is built from TRBV5-1 and TRBJ2-3, with D possibly being TRBD1 (8 bases). The V gene's germline CDR1 is SGHRS and CDR2 YFSETQ. V was pared by 2 bases and J by 3 bases, with 13 bases between. This CDR3 contains 15 residues. The CDR3 DNA reads TGCGCCAGCAGCTTCGGACAGGGAGGGACAGATACGCAGTATTTT. Residues: CASSFGQGGTDTQYF.

The chain couples TRBV4-1 to TRBJ2-7; TRBD2 matches 9 bases. The germline V gene encodes CDR1 MGHRA and CDR2 YSYEKL. V lost 3 bases and J lost 0; bases outside the gene matches: 3. The CDR3 sequence is 15 residues long. The CDR3 DNA reads TGCGCCAGCAGCCACGATAGCGGGAGCTCCTACGAGCAGTACTTC. Amino acid sequence: CASSHDSGSSYEQYF.

CDR3 bases: TGTGCCAGCAGCTCGAGACTACAGAACACTGAAGCTTTCTTT. This encodes CASSSRLQNTEAFF. The rearrangement uses TRBV7-9 and TRBJ1-1; D unresolved. This CDR3 has 14 amino acids. The germline V gene encodes CDR1 SEHNR and CDR2 FQNEAQ (reference sequence). Trimming left V 4 bases short and J 1 base short, with 10 bases between. The whole variable domain, filled in from reference TRBV7-9 and TRBJ1-1, reads DTGVSQNPRHKITKRGQNVTFRCDPISEHNRLYWYRQTLGQGPEFLTYFQNEAQLEKSRLLSDRFSAERPKGSFSTLEIQRTEQGDSAMYLCASSSRLQNTEAFFGQGTRLTVV.

This clone has only one observation. This chain links TRBV7-2 with TRBJ2-5; TRBD1 or TRBD2 may be the D gene (5 bases each). Germline CDR1 reads SGHTA; CDR2 reads FQGNSA. V shed 1 base and J shed 4 bases, with 13 bases lying between them. CDR3 size: 15 residues. CDR3 region: CASSLDGDLGETQYF. CDR3 sequence (DNA): TGTGCCAGCAGCTTAGACGGGGACCTCGGAGAGACCCAGTACTTC.

The chain carries TRBV7-6 and TRBJ2-1, with 9 bases that match TRBD2. Per the germline V gene, CDR1 is SGHVS and CDR2 is FNYEAQ. The junction had 6 bases not matched to a gene; V was cut back by 5 bases and J by 4 bases. The CDR3 is made up of 15 amino acids. Written as DNA, the CDR3 is TGTGCCAGCAGCAGTATAGCGGGGGATTACAATGAGCAGTTCTTC. Translation gives CASSSIAGDYNEQFF.

The chain combines TRBV19 with TRBJ2-3; 7 nucleotides agree with TRBD2. The germline gives CDR1 LNHDA, CDR2 SQIVND (reference sequence). V was pared by 6 bases and J by 2 bases, with 11 bases of the junction left unmatched. The CDR3 spans 16 residues. The CDR3 region has the DNA TGTGCCAGTAGCACAAGAGCGGGGAGTTACACAGATACGCAGTATTTT. It encodes CASSTRAGSYTDTQYF.

The rearrangement joins TRBV4-3 to TRBJ1-2; perhaps TRBD1 as D (5 bases). The germline gives CDR1 LGHNA, CDR2 YSLEER. Trimming pared 0 bases from V and 6 bases from J, leaving 17 bases between. The CDR3 covers 16 residues. CDR3 residues: CASSQERGAPLDGYTF. Here the CDR3 DNA reads TGCGCCAGCAGCCAAGAAAGAGGGGCACCCCTTGATGGCTACACCTTC.

CDR3 DNA sequence: TGTGCCAGCAGCCAAGATTCGTCCAGCTATGGCTACACCTTC. It codes for CASSQDSSSYGYTF. This rearrangement joins TRBV14 to TRBJ1-2; D uncertain. Germline CDR1 and CDR2: SGHDN and FVKESK. Trimming took 0 bases from V and 4 from J, leaving 9 bases between them. The CDR3 runs to 14 residues.

This sequence joins TRBV10-3 and TRBJ1-2; TRBD1 aligns across 10 bases. The germline gives CDR1 ENHRY, CDR2 SYGVKD. The CDR3 extends over 16 amino acids. The V gene end was trimmed by 2 bases and the J gene end by 4 bases; junction bases not matched to a gene: 7. Here the CDR3 reads CAISEPGTGVVYGYTF. The CDR3 region has the DNA TGTGCCATCAGTGAGCCAGGGACAGGGGTGGTCTATGGCTACACCTTC.

This clone was counted a few times. The chain uses TRBV29-1 and TRBJ2-5; a possible D gene is TRBD1 (5 bases). The CDR3 extends over 13 amino acids. V was clipped by 4 bases and J by 4 bases, with 13 bases between them. Per the germline V gene, CDR1 is SQVTM and CDR2 is ANQGSEA. The CDR3 is CSVGSRVGETQYF. CDR3 DNA: TGCAGCGTTGGAAGCAGGGTGGGAGAGACCCAGTACTTC. The variable domain in full, with the rest retrieved from reference TRBV29-1 and TRBJ2-5, is SAVISQKPSRDICQRGTSLTIQCQVDSQVTMMFWYRQQPGQSLTLIATANQGSEATYESGFVIDKFPISRPNLTFSTLTVSNMSPEDSSIYLCSVGSRVGETQYFGPGTRLLVL.

The chain is built from TRBV2 and TRBJ1-5; no reliable D call. The germline V gene has CDR1 SNHLY and CDR2 FYNNEI. V gave up 0 bases and J gave up 5 bases, with 5 bases separating them. The CDR3 runs 13 residues. In DNA, the CDR3 is TGTGCCAGCAGTGAAGCCTTGTATCAGCCCCAGCATTTT. Amino acid sequence: CASSEALYQPQHF.

The chain combines TRBV10-3 with TRBJ1-5; possible D gene TRBD1, 5 bases. V was shortened by 10 bases and J by 2 bases, with 15 bases between the two germline ends. The length of the CDR3 is 14 residues. The germline CDR1 and CDR2 sequences are ENHRY and SYGVKD. The CDR3 loop is CATEGYGGNQPQHF. CDR3 in DNA: TGTGCCACCGAGGGGTATGGCGGCAATCAGCCCCAGCATTTT.

This clone showed up just a few times. Other nucleotide sequences in the sample specify the same CDR3. The rearrangement uses TRBV7-2 and TRBJ2-7; D is ambiguous. V dropped 5 bases and J dropped 3 bases, with 5 bases sitting between them. The CDR3 has 11 residues. Germline V gives CDR1 SGHTA, CDR2 FQGNSA. CDR3: CASSDLYEQYF. CDR3 in DNA: TGTGCCAGCAGCGATCTCTACGAGCAGTACTTC.